The clone carrying this T cell receptor beta chain was seen a handful of times. Its antigen is not known. Lung adjacent to the tumor, free of atypia, was sampled at least 2 cm from its margin. The CDR3 is made up of 13 amino acids. The germline CDR1 and CDR2 sequences are MNHGY and SAAAGT. V was pared by 4 bases and J by 4 bases, with 8 bases between. These data are taken from a study of T cells in localized non-small cell lung cancer. Broader study findings: For the top 100 tumor clones, a median roughly 55 also appeared in adjacent lung. Tumor trailed uninvolved adjacent lung in T cell clonality, which peaked there. Density of T cells in blood, when higher, went with longer overall survival.

Libraries were prepared by immunoSEQ multiplex PCR; TCRdb keeps only in-frame clonotypes and omits some of them. The table has about 940 clones, 20% to 30% seen once; the top ten hold over 20%. This specimen consisted of normal lung tissue next to the tumor, obtained before any cancer treatment. This chain joins TRBV6-8 and TRBJ1-5, with D possibly TRBD1 on 6 matching bases. This TCR came from a man aged 40 to 70 with stage I squamous cell lung carcinoma. In DNA, the CDR3 is TGTGCCAGCAGTTTAAGGGGGAATCAGCCCCAGCATTTT. This sequence encodes CASSLRGNQPQHF.